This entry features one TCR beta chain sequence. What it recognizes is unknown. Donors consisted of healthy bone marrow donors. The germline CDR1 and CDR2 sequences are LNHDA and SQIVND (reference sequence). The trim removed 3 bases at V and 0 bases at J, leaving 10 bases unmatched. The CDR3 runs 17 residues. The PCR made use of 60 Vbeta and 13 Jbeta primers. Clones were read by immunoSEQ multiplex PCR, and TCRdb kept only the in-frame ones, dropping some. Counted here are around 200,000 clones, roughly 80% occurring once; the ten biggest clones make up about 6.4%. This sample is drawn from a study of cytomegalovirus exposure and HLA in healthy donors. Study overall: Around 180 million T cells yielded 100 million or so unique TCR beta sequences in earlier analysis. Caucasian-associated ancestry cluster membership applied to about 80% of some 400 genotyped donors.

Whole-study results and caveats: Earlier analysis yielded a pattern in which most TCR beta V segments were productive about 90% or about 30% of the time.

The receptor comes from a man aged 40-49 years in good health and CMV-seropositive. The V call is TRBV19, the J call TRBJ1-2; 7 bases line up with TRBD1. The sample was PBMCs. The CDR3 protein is CASSMTTGDRSNYGYTF. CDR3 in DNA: TGTGCCAGTAGTATGACAACAGGGGACAGATCTAACTATGGCTACACCTTC.